Following are 32 T cell receptor beta chains from one sample sequenced in a study of regulatory T cells in long-lasting Graves disease (dated by TCRdb to 2020 to 2022). Libraries were built with multiplex PCR. For sequencing, an Illumina HiSeq 4000 was employed. TCR beta libraries were built with iRepertoire HTBI primers and Arm-PCR amplification of CDR3 regions. TCRdb itself trimmed the public reads at Q25 with fastp, ran MiXCR and retained productive beta chains. All rows with the same CDR3 protein become a single entry with the most common DNA and genes. Here the sample has 300,000 to 350,000 distinct CDR3 sequences; about 19% occur a single time. The ten biggest clones cover over 25% of the sample. The sample's time point label is to be understood as: persistent/refractory GD, antithyroid drugs over 5 years with positive TRAb. For both TCR sequencing and RNA sequencing, RNA was extracted from PBMCs in TRIzol.

Sample: peripheral blood mononuclear cells (PBMCs), taken when the disease was refractory, from a patient treated with antithyroid drugs. All receptors come from a female donor with Graves disease.

This clonotype was detected ten times or more. Here the CDR3 reads CASSAELGITEAFF. CDR3 bases: TGTGCCAGCAGTGCGGAACTGGGAATCACTGAAGCTTTCTTT. This rearrangement joins TRBV27 to TRBJ1-1; no definite D call. This CDR3 contains 14 residues. Trimming removed 5 bases at V and 4 bases at J, with 14 bases between. CDR1 is MNHEY and CDR2 is SMNVEV in the germline V gene (reference sequence).

This clonotype was counted between two and nine times. The rearrangement uses TRBV5-1 and TRBJ1-6; D is perhaps TRBD1 (5 bases). Germline V gene lookup returns CDR1 SGHRS and CDR2 YFSETQ. V was clipped by 4 bases and J by 14 bases, with 16 bases between them. The CDR3 is 13 amino acids. The CDR3 DNA follows: TGCGCCAGCAGCCCTGGAGGGGCGAGGGCCCTCCACTTT. It is translated as CASSPGGARALHF.

This clonotype was recorded at least ten times. V and J are TRBV7-2 and TRBJ1-1, with D tentatively TRBD1 (5 bases). From germline, CDR1 is SGHTA and CDR2 FQGNSA. The CDR3 has 15 residues. V was clipped by 5 bases and J by 1 base, with 14 bases between them. The CDR3 spells CASSGAGRGNTEAFF. The CDR3 region has the DNA TGTGCCAGCAGCGGTGCGGGACGCGGGAACACTGAAGCTTTCTTT. Looking up the rest from reference TRBV7-2 and TRBJ1-1 gives the full variable domain: GAGVSQSPSNKVTEKGKDVELRCDPISGHTALYWYRQSLGQGLEFLIYFQGNSAPDKSGLPSDRFSAERTGGSVSTLTIQRTQQEDSAVYLCASSGAGRGNTEAFFGQGTRLTVV.

There are a few counts of this clonotype. The rearrangement links TRBV4-1 to TRBJ1-1, with no clear D. The germline V gene encodes CDR1 MGHRA and CDR2 YSYEKL. CDR3 size: 14 residues. V was cut by 1 base and J by 2 bases, with 8 bases left in between. CDR3 residues: CASSQVFSNTEAFF. The CDR3 nucleotides read TGCGCCAGCAGCCAAGTGTTCTCTAACACTGAAGCTTTCTTT.

This clonotype was observed at least ten times. This chain joins TRBV5-1 and TRBJ1-1, with D possibly TRBD1 on 5 matching bases. The germline V and J ends were trimmed by 0 bases and 4 bases, with 10 bases remaining between them. The V gene's germline CDR1 is SGHRS and CDR2 YFSETQ. CDR3 length equals 14 residues. The CDR3 loop reads CASSLVGGTTEAFF. In DNA form, the CDR3 reads TGCGCCAGCAGCTTGGTGGGGGGGACCACTGAAGCTTTCTTT.

This clonotype was counted between two and nine times. CDR3 nucleotide sequence: TGTGCCAGCAGTTTATACGGCGGAAGCGAGCAGTACTTC. Protein: CASSLYGGSEQYF. The chain combines TRBV27 with TRBJ2-7; D is undetermined. CDR1 and CDR2 from the germline V gene are MNHEY and SMNVEV (reference sequence). Trimming stripped 1 base from V and 6 bases from J, with 10 bases between. The CDR3 has 13 amino acids.

The sample holds a few counts of this clonotype. This chain uses TRBV30 with TRBJ1-2; TRBD1 might be the D (5 bases). Trimming left V 0 bases short and J 0 bases short, with 8 bases between. CDR3 size: 14 residues. Germline CDR1 reads GTSNPN; CDR2 reads SVGIG (reference sequence). The CDR3 bases are TGTGCCTGGAGTGTGGGGGTAACTAACTATGGCTACACCTTC. Translation gives CAWSVGVTNYGYTF. The full variable domain, in which reference TRBV30 and TRBJ1-2 provide the parts outside the CDR3, is SQTIHQWPATLVQPVGSPLSLECTVEGTSNPNLYWYRQAAGRGLQLLFYSVGIGQISSEVPQNLSASRPQDRQFILSSKKLLLSDSGFYLCAWSVGVTNYGYTFGSGTRLTVV.

Written as DNA, the CDR3 is TGTGCCAGCAGCCGCGTCGGCGGTACGAACACCGGGGAGCTGTTTTTT. It translates to CASSRVGGTNTGELFF. The chain is built from TRBV5-5 and TRBJ2-2; no reliable D call. Deletions cut 4 bases from V and 0 bases from J, with 13 bases between. In germline, CDR1 is SGHKS, CDR2 YYEKEE (reference sequence). The CDR3 runs 16 residues.

This clonotype was observed a few times. This may arise from a read error, as a much more abundant clone is one base away. For the CDR3, the DNA is TGTGCCAGCAGTTACTTCGAGGACGATAGCTCCTACGGGCAGTACTTC. Residues: CASSYFEDDSSYGQYF. The rearrangement links TRBV6-5 to TRBJ2-7, with D unclear. Germline V CDR1 and CDR2: MNHEY, SVGAGI. The CDR3 totals 16 residues.

This clonotype was recorded at least ten times. The rearrangement uses TRBV19 and TRBJ1-6, with 10 positions matching TRBD1. The CDR3 spans 14 residues. CDR1 LNHDA and CDR2 SQIVND come from the germline V gene (reference sequence). V lost 6 bases to trimming and J lost 6 bases; unmatched junction nucleotides: 2. The CDR3 nucleotides are TGTGCCAGTAGGGACAGGGGGTCTAATTCACCCCTCCACTTT. It yields the protein CASRDRGSNSPLHF.

As concerns this clonotype: One end of the junction varies from germline; a read error may be responsible. The chain is built from TRBV5-1 and TRBJ1-4, with unresolved D. The CDR3 is 16 amino acids. Looked up from germline, CDR1 is SGHRS and CDR2 is YFSETQ. Here the CDR3 reads CASSLGLRALGEELFF. Written as DNA, the CDR3 is TGCGCCAGCAGCTTGGGGCTTAGGGCCCTAGGTGAAGAACTGTTTTTT.

About this clonotype: Possible read error: a much larger clone is one base away. This chain links TRBV7-9 with TRBJ2-7; 12 bases are a match to TRBD1. J lost 5 bases, V lost 3 bases, and 2 bases had no gene match. Germline loops: CDR1 SEHNR, CDR2 FQNEAQ (reference sequence). The CDR3 has 14 residues. CDR3 loop: CASSLGQGADEQYF. In nucleotides, the CDR3 is TGTGCCAGCAGCTTGGGACAGGGGGCCGACGAGCAGTACTTC.

In this sample, this clonotype turned up a few times. The chain uses TRBV3-1 and TRBJ2-5, with a tentative D call TRBD2 (6 bases). V shed 6 bases and J shed 5 bases, with 37 bases lying between them. The CDR3 covers 21 residues. CDR1 is LGHDT and CDR2 is YNNKEL in the germline V gene (reference sequence). Here the CDR3 reads CASSPGLASAYPKGGLETQYF. The CDR3 DNA reads as TGTGCCAGCAGTCCCGGGTTGGCTAGCGCCTATCCCAAGGGCGGTTTGGAGACCCAGTACTTC.

This clonotype was detected a few times. This chain's CDR3 is CAIRTASIPYEQYF. Here the CDR3 DNA reads TGTGCCATCCGGACAGCATCGATCCCCTACGAGCAGTACTTC. The chain has TRBV27 and TRBJ2-7; tentative D call: TRBD1 (6 bases). CDR1 and CDR2 from the germline V gene are MNHEY and SMNVEV (reference sequence). The V end lost 10 bases, the J end lost 2 bases, and 18 bases lay between the germline ends. This CDR3 comprises 14 residues.

This clonotype was counted a few times. The genes are TRBV27 and TRBJ2-7; a weak D match, TRBD2 (6 bases). The germline CDR1 and CDR2 sequences are MNHEY and SMNVEV (reference sequence). This CDR3 spans 14 amino acids. Trimming removed 3 bases from V and 1 base from J, with 10 bases in between. The DNA for the CDR3 is TGTGCCAGCAGTTTCAGGGAGGCGTCCTACGAGCAGTACTTC. Translated, it gives CASSFREASYEQYF.

The table lists this clonotype with many counts. The V and J genes are TRBV4-2 and TRBJ2-5; 9 positions agree with TRBD2. The trim removed 1 base at V and 7 bases at J, leaving 7 bases unmatched. Looked up from germline, CDR1 is LGHNA and CDR2 is YNFKEQ. CDR3 size: 15 residues. CDR3 DNA: TGTGCCAGCAGCCAAGTGCCTAGCGGGGAGGGGACCCAGTACTTC. It is translated as CASSQVPSGEGTQYF.

The rearrangement links TRBV12-3 or TRBV12-4 to TRBJ2-2; tentatively, D is TRBD1 (7 bases). The germline V and J ends were trimmed by 10 bases and 2 bases, with 11 bases remaining between them. The length of the CDR3 is 13 residues. The CDR3 coding sequence is TGTGCCATCAGGGGGGCTAACACCGGGGAGCTGTTTTTT. Translated: CAIRGANTGELFF.

As concerns this clonotype: Possible read error: a much larger clone is one base away. The genes are TRBV12-3 or TRBV12-4 and TRBJ1-3, with D perhaps TRBD1 (5 bases). The V end lost 11 bases, the J end lost 0 bases, and 17 bases lay between the germline ends. The CDR3 extends over 15 amino acids. This CDR3 is CARKARDYSGNTIYF. In nucleotides, the CDR3 is TGTGCCCGCAAGGCCAGGGACTACTCTGGAAACACCATATATTTT.

The sample holds many counts of this clonotype. The V and J genes are TRBV27 and TRBJ1-2, with 10 bases lining up with TRBD1. J gave up 5 bases and V 6 bases, and 6 bases lay outside the gene matches. The CDR3 has 14 amino acids. CDR1 and CDR2 from the germline V gene are MNHEY and SMNVEV (reference sequence). The CDR3 spells CASSPGQGIYGYTF. In DNA form, the CDR3 reads TGTGCCAGCAGCCCGGGACAGGGGATTTATGGCTACACCTTC.

This clonotype was seen only a few times. The chain combines TRBV5-5 with TRBJ1-5; D not resolved. The CDR3 has 16 amino acids. Trimming shortened V by 4 bases and J by 4 bases, and 18 bases separated the two germline ends. CDR1 and CDR2 (germline): SGHKS, YYEKEE (reference sequence). The DNA of the CDR3 is TGTGCCAGCAGCGGTGGACTAGGTCGGATTAATCAGCCCCAGCATTTT. Protein sequence: CASSGGLGRINQPQHF.

The chain combines TRBV3-1 with TRBJ1-2; TRBD1 aligns across 9 bases. The trim removed 1 base at V and 4 bases at J, leaving 4 bases unmatched. Germline V CDR1 and CDR2: LGHDT, YNNKEL (reference sequence). CDR3 length: 15 amino acids. CDR3 coding DNA: TGTGCCAGCAGCCAAGTGACGGGACAGGGCTATGGCTACACCTTC. It is translated as CASSQVTGQGYGYTF.

This clonotype appeared a few times. The rearrangement uses TRBV28 and TRBJ1-2; D unresolved. CDR3 length: 13 amino acids. Germline V gives CDR1 MDHEN, CDR2 SYDVKM. V lost 6 bases and J 4 bases, leaving 12 bases between the germline ends. The CDR3 protein is CASSLRLAYGYTF. As DNA, the CDR3 is TGTGCCAGCAGCCTTAGACTGGCCTATGGCTACACCTTC.

This clonotype was seen only a few times. The genes are TRBV4-3 and TRBJ1-1; D unclear. The CDR3 has 18 amino acids. Trimming shortened V by 0 bases and J by 0 bases, and 17 bases separated the two germline ends. Germline V gives CDR1 LGHNA, CDR2 YSLEER. Here the CDR3 reads CASSQEGGLGIMNTEAFF. CDR3 sequence (DNA): TGCGCCAGCAGCCAAGAGGGAGGGTTGGGGATAATGAACACTGAAGCTTTCTTT.

This clonotype occurred many times. This chain links TRBV11-2 with TRBJ2-7, with D perhaps TRBD2 (5 bases). V was trimmed by 4 bases and J by 3 bases, leaving 13 bases between them. The germline gives CDR1 SGHAT, CDR2 FQNNGV. CDR3 length: 14 residues. This CDR3 reads CASSSARAIYEQYF. The CDR3 nucleotides are TGTGCCAGCAGCTCCGCGCGGGCCATCTACGAGCAGTACTTC.

J is TRBJ2-1 and V is TRBV30, with D maybe TRBD2 (5 bases). This CDR3 spans 17 amino acids. The germline V gene encodes CDR1 GTSNPN and CDR2 SVGIG (reference sequence). Trimming took off 0 bases at V and 3 bases at J, with 18 bases between the two ends. CDR3 in DNA: TGTGCCTGGAGTGTACTCTCCGGGATGAGCGGCTACAATGAGCAGTTCTTC. Its protein is CAWSVLSGMSGYNEQFF. Full variable domain (remainder filled in from reference TRBV30 and TRBJ2-1): SQTIHQWPATLVQPVGSPLSLECTVEGTSNPNLYWYRQAAGRGLQLLFYSVGIGQISSEVPQNLSASRPQDRQFILSSKKLLLSDSGFYLCAWSVLSGMSGYNEQFFGPGTRLTVL.

The table lists this clonotype with many counts. In DNA, the CDR3 is TGTGCCAGCAGCCCGGGCCAGGGAGAGGGTGGCTACACCTTC. This sequence encodes CASSPGQGEGGYTF. This chain links TRBV9 with TRBJ1-2, with D possibly matching TRBD1 (5 bases). V lost 4 bases and J lost 7, with 17 bases in between. This CDR3 comprises 14 residues. CDR1 and CDR2 from the germline V gene are SGDLS and YYNGEE. The full variable domain, with the rest looked up from reference TRBV9 and TRBJ1-2, is DSGVTQTPKHLITATGQRVTLRCSPRSGDLSVYWYQQSLDQGLQFLIQYYNGEERAKGNILERFSAQQFPDLHSELNLSSLELGDSALYFCASSPGQGEGGYTFGSGTRLTVV.

This clonotype has only a few counts. This chain connects TRBV4-1 to TRBJ2-7; D gene ambiguous. The CDR3 length is 14 residues. V lost 0 bases and J 7 bases, leaving 13 bases between the germline ends. The germline CDR1 and CDR2 sequences are MGHRA and YSYEKL. The CDR3 sequence is CASSQEGRLEEQYF. For the CDR3, the DNA is TGCGCCAGCAGCCAAGAAGGTCGCCTCGAAGAGCAGTACTTC.

V is TRBV20-1 and J is TRBJ2-7, with D perhaps given as TRBD1 or TRBD2 (6 bases each). Germline CDR1 is DFQATT and CDR2 is SNEGSKA (reference sequence). The V gene lost 4 bases and the J gene lost 2 bases, with 12 bases spanning the gap. The CDR3 has 13 amino acids. The DNA of the CDR3 is TGCAGTGCTACCTGGGGGGACACCTACGAGCAGTACTTC. Translating it yields CSATWGDTYEQYF.

J is TRBJ1-4 and V is TRBV19; D not certain. There are 14 residues in the CDR3. V was clipped by 1 base and J by 2 bases, with 5 bases between them. Looked up from germline, CDR1 is LNHDA and CDR2 is SQIVND (reference sequence). The CDR3 bases are TGTGCCAGTAGTATAGGGGTCACTAATGAAAAACTGTTTTTT. This codes for CASSIGVTNEKLFF.

This clonotype was picked up many times. V usage is TRBV7-2 and J usage is TRBJ1-2; TRBD1 agrees at 8 bases. The CDR3 loop spans 13 amino acids. J lost 7 bases, V lost 3 bases, and 4 bases had no gene match. Germline V gene data show CDR1 as SGHTA and CDR2 as FQGNSA. Here the CDR3 DNA reads TGTGCCAGCAGCTTTCCAGGGGGCCTTGGCTACACCTTC. As protein: CASSFPGGLGYTF.

This clonotype was observed a few times. The V call is TRBV19, the J call TRBJ2-5, with TRBD1 matching 7 bases. The V and J ends lost 1 base and 4 bases, in that order; junction bases with no gene match: 6. CDR1 is LNHDA and CDR2 is SQIVND in the germline V gene (reference sequence). The CDR3 has 15 residues. The CDR3 loop is CASSIARGLSETQYF. For the CDR3, the DNA is TGTGCCAGTAGTATAGCGAGGGGGCTATCAGAGACCCAGTACTTC.

The sample holds many counts of this clonotype. This chain connects TRBV27 to TRBJ1-1, with TRBD1 matching over 11 bases. Germline trimming cut 4 bases from V and 8 bases from J; bases unmatched to any gene: 18. This CDR3 is built from 18 residues. Germline V CDR1 and CDR2: MNHEY, SMNVEV (reference sequence). This CDR3 reads CASSSTGWDRGTRREAFF. CDR3 nucleotides: TGTGCCAGCAGTTCCACGGGGTGGGACAGGGGGACAAGGAGAGAAGCTTTCTTT.